This TCR beta chain was captured by sequencing in a study of T cell responses to AZD1222 COVID-19 vaccine. Points on this clone: Its antigen is not identified.

Whole-study results and caveats: Donor demographics were predominantly white British with a female majority; clonal diversity may be underestimated.

Sequenced by immunoSEQ multiplex PCR; TCRdb stores in-frame clones only, minus some. The sample gives some 120,000 clones, approximately 85% of which show up once; more than 7.5% is in the top ten. The material was peripheral blood, obtained on day 0 of AZD1222 vaccination. The sequence came from an adult in good health.

CDR3 nucleotide sequence: TGTGCCAGCAGTGAATCGAATTCACCCCTCCACTTT. Residues: CASSESNSPLHF. The chain combines TRBV25-1 with TRBJ1-6; D ambiguous. This CDR3 has 12 residues. Trimming took 1 base from V and 7 from J, leaving 2 bases between them. CDR1 is MGHDK and CDR2 is SYGVNS in the germline V gene.